The 15 T cell receptor beta chains presented below share a single source sample, sequenced in a study of shared clonotypes between healthy human individuals. Libraries were prepared by immunoSEQ multiplex PCR; TCRdb keeps only in-frame clonotypes and omits some of them. In the table there are 1.4 million or so clones, about 98.5% of which are singletons. Sequenced input: naive CD4+ T cells sorted from blood. This sample's subset: CD45RA+ positively selected. The receptor source for this set is a man under 40 in good health.

The rearrangement joins TRBV9 to TRBJ2-3; TRBD2 aligns across 8 bases. This CDR3 is built from 15 residues. The V gene end was trimmed by 0 bases and the J gene end by 7 bases; junction bases not matched to a gene: 7. The germline V gene encodes CDR1 SGDLS and CDR2 YYNGEE. CDR3 loop: CASSVVAGLIHTQYF. CDR3 bases: TGTGCCAGCAGCGTAGTAGCGGGGCTCATCCATACGCAGTATTTT.

The chain carries TRBV2 and TRBJ2-1, with a possible D match to TRBD2 (6 bases). Trimming removed 3 bases at V and 3 bases at J, with 9 bases between. From germline, CDR1 is SNHLY and CDR2 FYNNEI. The CDR3 consists of 14 residues. The chain's CDR3 is CASSELAVYNEQFF. The CDR3 DNA reads as TGTGCCAGCAGTGAGTTAGCGGTCTACAATGAGCAGTTCTTC.

The chain joins TRBV7-2 to TRBJ2-1; possible D gene TRBD2, 5 bases. The CDR3 totals 16 residues. The germline V gene has CDR1 SGHTA and CDR2 FQGNSA. Trimming cost V 1 base and J 8 bases, with 18 bases left between them. CDR3 bases: TGTGCCAGCAGCTTAGAAAGGCTAGGAGGTATTGATGAGCAGTTCTTC. Translating gives CASSLERLGGIDEQFF. Full variable domain (rest looked up from reference TRBV7-2 and TRBJ2-1): GAGVSQSPSNKVTEKGKDVELRCDPISGHTALYWYRQSLGQGLEFLIYFQGNSAPDKSGLPSDRFSAERTGGSVSTLTIQRTQQEDSAVYLCASSLERLGGIDEQFFGPGTRLTVL.

This clone has at least ten counts. The rearrangement uses TRBV27 and TRBJ1-1; TRBD1 is a possible D gene (5 bases). Trimming took 1 base from V and 1 from J, leaving 13 bases between them. The CDR3 consists of 16 residues. Per germline, CDR1 MNHEY and CDR2 SMNVEV (reference sequence). The CDR3 nucleotides read TGTGCCAGCAGTTTATACCCCCCCCAGGGGAACACTGAAGCTTTCTTT. Translating it yields CASSLYPPQGNTEAFF.

The chain uses TRBV10-2 and TRBJ1-5; D not resolved. The CDR3 runs to 9 residues. The V gene's germline CDR1 is WSHSY and CDR2 SAAADI. V gave up 9 bases and J gave up 11 bases, with 8 bases separating them. The CDR3 region has the DNA TGCGCCAGTCGGAGGGCCCAGCATTTT. Its protein is CASRRAQHF.

This chain joins TRBV5-1 and TRBJ1-2, with unresolved D. The length of the CDR3 is 13 residues. The germline V gene has CDR1 SGHRS and CDR2 YFSETQ. Between the trimmed V and J ends, which lost 4 bases and 7 bases, there was a span of 14 bases. The CDR3 here is CASSVMGIIGYTF. The CDR3 DNA reads TGCGCCAGCAGCGTGATGGGAATAATTGGCTACACCTTC.

The rearrangement uses TRBV6-5 and TRBJ2-3; possible D gene TRBD2, 6 bases. Germline V gene sequence: CDR1 MNHEY, CDR2 SVGAGI. The CDR3 consists of 13 residues. V was trimmed by 6 bases and J by 2 bases, leaving 9 bases between them. In nucleotides, the CDR3 is TGTGCCAGCAGACGGGAGATCACAGATACGCAGTATTTT. Translated: CASRREITDTQYF.

This sequence joins TRBV10-1 and TRBJ2-3; TRBD2 matches 8 bases. Germline CDR1 is WNHNN and CDR2 is SYGVQD (reference sequence). J lost 0 bases, V lost 10 bases, and 6 bases had no gene match. The CDR3 is 14 amino acids. The CDR3 region is CATSSGQSTDTQYF. CDR3 DNA sequence: TGCGCCACCTCTAGCGGGCAAAGCACAGATACGCAGTATTTT.

V usage is TRBV30 and J usage is TRBJ2-3; D is unclear. Trimming stripped 1 base from V and 6 bases from J, with 11 bases between. This CDR3 region has 13 residues. Germline CDR1 reads GTSNPN; CDR2 reads SVGIG (reference sequence). The CDR3 sequence: CAWSGELGDTQYF. CDR3 sequence (DNA): TGTGCCTGGAGTGGCGAACTGGGGGATACGCAGTATTTT.

V is TRBV28 and J is TRBJ2-2, with a tentative D call TRBD2 (6 bases). Germline V lookup: CDR1 MDHEN, CDR2 SYDVKM. V was pared by 2 bases and J by 6 bases, with 10 bases between. The CDR3 length is 14 residues. The CDR3 here is CASSLGGSAGELFF. The CDR3 DNA reads as TGTGCCAGCAGTTTAGGGGGGAGCGCCGGGGAGCTGTTTTTT.

The chain couples TRBV10-3 to TRBJ1-2; perhaps TRBD1 as D (5 bases). The V and J ends lost 0 bases and 6 bases respectively, with 20 bases between them. From germline, CDR1 is ENHRY and CDR2 SYGVKD. The CDR3 is 17 residues long. The CDR3 loop is CAISESPSLRVAHGYTF. CDR3 sequence (DNA): TGTGCCATCAGTGAGTCCCCGTCCCTCAGGGTAGCTCATGGCTACACCTTC.

The V and J genes are TRBV7-9 and TRBJ2-5; 9 bases map to TRBD1. There are 16 residues in the CDR3. With V trimmed by 2 bases and J by 4 bases, 8 bases remained unmatched. CDR1 is SEHNR and CDR2 is FQNEAQ in the germline V gene (reference sequence). The CDR3 nucleotides are TGTGCCAGCAGCTTAAATAACAGGGGGCGAAGAGAGACCCAGTACTTC. Translating it yields CASSLNNRGRRETQYF.

This chain's CDR3 is CASSSQGILQYF. CDR3 in DNA: TGTGCCAGCAGTTCCCAGGGGATTTTGCAGTATTTT. The rearrangement links TRBV28 to TRBJ2-3; TRBD1 might be the D (6 bases). The CDR3 runs 12 residues. Germline-derived CDR1 and CDR2 are MDHEN and SYDVKM. Trimming took off 4 bases at V and 11 bases at J, with 13 bases between the two ends.

The CDR3 loop reads CASSQVSRGEYEQYF. Here the CDR3 DNA reads TGCGCCAGCAGCCAAGTTTCCAGGGGGGAGTACGAGCAGTACTTC. V usage is TRBV4-1 and J usage is TRBJ2-7; a possible D gene is TRBD1 (7 bases). The V gene lost 1 base and the J gene lost 4 bases, with 14 bases spanning the gap. The CDR3 extends over 15 amino acids. Germline assignment: CDR1 MGHRA and CDR2 YSYEKL.

The chain employs TRBV19 and TRBJ2-1; 9 positions agree with TRBD2. Looked up from germline, CDR1 is LNHDA and CDR2 is SQIVND (reference sequence). This CDR3 is built from 16 residues. The J segment lost 4 bases and the V segment lost 10 bases, leaving 14 bases of the junction unmatched. The chain's CDR3 is CATQRGGRAVYNEQFF. CDR3 in DNA: TGTGCCACACAACGGGGCGGGAGGGCCGTTTACAATGAGCAGTTCTTC. Filled out from reference TRBV19 and TRBJ2-1, the complete variable domain reads DGGITQSPKYLFRKEGQNVTLSCEQNLNHDAMYWYRQDPGQGLRLIYYSQIVNDFQKGDIAEGYSVSREKKESFPLTVTSAQKNPTAFYLCATQRGGRAVYNEQFFGPGTRLTVL.